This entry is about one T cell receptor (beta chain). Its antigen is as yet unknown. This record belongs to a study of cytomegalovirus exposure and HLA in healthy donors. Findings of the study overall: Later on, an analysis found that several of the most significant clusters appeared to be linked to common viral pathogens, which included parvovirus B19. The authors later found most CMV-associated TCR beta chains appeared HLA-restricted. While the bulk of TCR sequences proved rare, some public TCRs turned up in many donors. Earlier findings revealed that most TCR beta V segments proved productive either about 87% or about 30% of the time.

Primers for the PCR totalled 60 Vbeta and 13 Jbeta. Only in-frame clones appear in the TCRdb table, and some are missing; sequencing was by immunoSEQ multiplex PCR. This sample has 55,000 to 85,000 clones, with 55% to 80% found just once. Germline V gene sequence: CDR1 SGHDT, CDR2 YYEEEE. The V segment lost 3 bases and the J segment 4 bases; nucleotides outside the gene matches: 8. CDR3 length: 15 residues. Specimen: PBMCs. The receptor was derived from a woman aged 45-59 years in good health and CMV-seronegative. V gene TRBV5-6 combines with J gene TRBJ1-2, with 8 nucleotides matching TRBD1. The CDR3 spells CASSYIITGGYGYTF. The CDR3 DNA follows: TGTGCCAGCAGCTACATCATTACAGGGGGCTATGGCTACACCTTC.